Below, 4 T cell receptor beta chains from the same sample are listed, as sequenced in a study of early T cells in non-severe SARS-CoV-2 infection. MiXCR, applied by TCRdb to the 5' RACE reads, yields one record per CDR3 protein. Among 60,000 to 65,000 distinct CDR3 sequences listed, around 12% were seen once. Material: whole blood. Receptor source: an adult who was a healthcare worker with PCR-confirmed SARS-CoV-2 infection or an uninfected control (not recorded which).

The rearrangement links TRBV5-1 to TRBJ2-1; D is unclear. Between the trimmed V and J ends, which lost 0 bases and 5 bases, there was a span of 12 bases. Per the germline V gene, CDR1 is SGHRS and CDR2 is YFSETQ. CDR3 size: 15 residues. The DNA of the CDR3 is TGCGCCAGCAGCTTGGCGAGCTACACTAACAATGAGCAGTTCTTC. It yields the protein CASSLASYTNNEQFF.

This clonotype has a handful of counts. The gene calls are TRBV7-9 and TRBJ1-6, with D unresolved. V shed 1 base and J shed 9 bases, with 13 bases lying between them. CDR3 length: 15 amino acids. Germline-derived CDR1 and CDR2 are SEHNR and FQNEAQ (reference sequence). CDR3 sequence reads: CASSLGAGDISPLHF. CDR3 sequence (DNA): TGTGCCAGCAGCTTAGGAGCTGGGGATATTTCACCCCTCCACTTT.

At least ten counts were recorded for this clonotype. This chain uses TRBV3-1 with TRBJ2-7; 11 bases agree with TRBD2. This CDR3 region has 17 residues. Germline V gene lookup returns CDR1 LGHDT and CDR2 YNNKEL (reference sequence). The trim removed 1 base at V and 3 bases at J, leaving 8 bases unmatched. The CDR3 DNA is TGTGCCAGCAGCCAAGTATATCCTGGGACTAGCGGCTACGAGCAGTACTTC. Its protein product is CASSQVYPGTSGYEQYF.

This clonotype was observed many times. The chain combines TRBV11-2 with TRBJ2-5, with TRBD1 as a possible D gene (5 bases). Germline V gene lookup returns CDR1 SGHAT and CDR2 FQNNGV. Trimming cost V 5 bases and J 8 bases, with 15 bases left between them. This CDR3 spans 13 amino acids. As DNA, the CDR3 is TGTGCCAGCAGCCAAATCCTGCAGGGTACCCAGTACTTC. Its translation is CASSQILQGTQYF.